The source of this T cell receptor (beta chain) is a study of identical twins. Notes on the study in general: Out-of-frame alpha sequences that twins shared showed excess low generation probability. Cord blood beta clonotypes present at high abundance carried fewer insertions; no such pattern appeared in memory repertoires. For monozygotic twins, models underestimated out-of-frame TCR alpha sharing.

The germline V and J ends were trimmed by 1 base and 0 bases, with 16 bases remaining between them. CDR1 is ENHRY and CDR2 is SYGVKD in the germline V gene. The CDR3 loop spans 17 amino acids. A universal primer site arose from template switching, and cDNA bore unique molecular identifiers. TCRdb reprocessed the 5' RACE reads with MiXCR, giving one entry per CDR3 protein. The table includes nearly 900,000 distinct CDR3 sequences, about 12% detected once. As regards this clonotype: Its antigen is undetermined.

This sample was also put to use in a study of yellow fever vaccine responses in identical twins.

V and J are TRBV10-3 and TRBJ2-7; D unresolved. The clonotype comes from a woman younger than 30 in good health. Sequencing input: PBMCs. CDR3 sequence: CAISELGISKSSYEQYF. CDR3 coding DNA: TGTGCCATCAGTGAGTTGGGGATAAGTAAAAGCTCCTACGAGCAGTACTTC.